This T cell receptor beta chain was found in a study of persistence of HIV-infected CD4 T cells. This CDR3 contains 16 residues. Germline trimming cut 3 bases from V and 8 bases from J; bases unmatched to any gene: 10. CDR1 SGHTA and CDR2 FQGNSA come from the germline V gene. An overlapping HIV-1 Gag peptide pool stimulated these cells at approximately 0.91 ug/peptide/mL. CD4+ T cells upregulating both CD40 ligand and CD69 were sorted as responding cells. The libraries were made with immunoSEQ version 4 in survey mode. Method: immunoSEQ multiplex PCR; TCRdb's copy keeps in-frame clones and lacks some. Of about 20,000 clones detected, 65% appear once; the ten largest clones hold 1.9%. About this clone: Its antigen is not identified.

V and J are TRBV7-2 and TRBJ2-4; TRBD2 aligns across 10 bases. Sequencing used CD4+ T cells sorted from PBMCs after roughly 17-hour stimulation, obtained from a patient who received antiretroviral therapy. The TCR sequence derives from an adult woman with HIV who was CMV-seropositive. CDR3 in DNA: TGTGCCAGCAGCTTGAGCGGGGGGGGCCGGTCCGACATTCAGTACTTC. Translation gives CASSLSGGGRSDIQYF.